A selection of T cell receptor beta chains follows, all from one sample in a study of T-cell memory formation after mild COVID-19. One entry per CDR3 protein, called by TCRdb with MiXCR from the 5' RACE reads. The sample shows 350,000 to 450,000 distinct CDR3 sequences, over 25% of them seen only once. Specimen: PBMCs or a T cell subset sorted from them (not recorded which). These receptors came from an adult woman who had mild COVID-19 (a few samples of this study predate the infection). Cell type and time point are not known. Both conserved end residues are part of each CDR3. The D gene is left open where the match is weak. Some rows have no size entry. The others give once, few or many, or a class for an expanded clone.

d_call: TRBD1
v_call: TRBV24-1
clone_size: few
j_call: TRBJ2-2
cdr3_nt: TGTGCCACCAGCGGGGACAGGGCGAACACCGGGGAGCTGTTTTTT
cdr3_aa: CATSGDRANTGELFF

d_call: -
v_call: TRBV29-1
clone_size: -
j_call: TRBJ2-7
cdr3_nt: TGCAGCGTTGAAGAAGGAGGGGGATCCTACGAGCAGTACTTC
cdr3_aa: CSVEEGGGSYEQYF

d_call: TRBD1
v_call: TRBV12-3/TRBV12-4
clone_size: -
j_call: TRBJ1-2
cdr3_nt: TGTGCCAGCAGTTTCCGGGACAGCTATGGCTACACCTTC
cdr3_aa: CASSFRDSYGYTF

d_call: -
v_call: TRBV5-1
clone_size: few
j_call: TRBJ2-2
cdr3_nt: TGCGCCAGCAAGTGGCACCCCACCGGGGAGCTGTTTTTT
cdr3_aa: CASKWHPTGELFF

d_call: -
v_call: TRBV6-2/TRBV6-3
clone_size: -
j_call: TRBJ2-7
cdr3_nt: TGTGCCAGCACCCTATTCGCAGGCTACGAGCAGTACTTC
cdr3_aa: CASTLFAGYEQYF

d_call: TRBD1
v_call: TRBV4-2
clone_size: -
j_call: TRBJ1-5
cdr3_nt: TGTGCCACCAGCCAAGGTGTCAGGGGGCGACAAGGGGATCAGCCCCAGCATTTT
cdr3_aa: CATSQGVRGRQGDQPQHF

d_call: -
v_call: TRBV29-1
clone_size: -
j_call: TRBJ1-2
cdr3_nt: TGCAGCGTTGTAGGCTCGCCAGAGGCTAACTATGGCTACACCTTC
cdr3_aa: CSVVGSPEANYGYTF

d_call: TRBD1
v_call: TRBV5-1
clone_size: few
j_call: TRBJ1-1
cdr3_nt: TGCGCCAGCAGCTCCGGGACAGGGGGGTTGAACACTGAAGCTTTCTTT
cdr3_aa: CASSSGTGGLNTEAFF

d_call: -
v_call: TRBV7-9
clone_size: -
j_call: TRBJ2-7
cdr3_nt: TGTGCCAGCAGCCCATCCTTAGGATACGAGCAGTACTTC
cdr3_aa: CASSPSLGYEQYF

d_call: -
v_call: TRBV7-7
clone_size: few
j_call: TRBJ2-1
cdr3_nt: TGTGCCAGCAGCCCCTCCTCCGGGCGGGGGCAGCGGGATAGCTCCTACAATGAGCAGTTCTTC
cdr3_aa: CASSPSSGRGQRDSSYNEQFF

d_call: TRBD2
v_call: TRBV7-6
clone_size: -
j_call: TRBJ2-3
cdr3_nt: TGTGCCAGCAGCTTAGGAGACGGGGGGGCCGGAGATACGCAGTATTTT
cdr3_aa: CASSLGDGGAGDTQYF

d_call: -
v_call: TRBV7-2
clone_size: few
j_call: TRBJ2-5
cdr3_nt: TGTGCCAGCAGCCCAGGACGGAGGGAGACCCAGTACTTC
cdr3_aa: CASSPGRRETQYF

d_call: TRBD1
v_call: TRBV2
clone_size: -
j_call: TRBJ1-1
cdr3_nt: TGTGCCAGCAGATCACGACAGGGAACTGAAGCTTTCTTT
cdr3_aa: CASRSRQGTEAFF

d_call: -
v_call: TRBV4-1
clone_size: -
j_call: TRBJ1-5
cdr3_nt: TGCGCCAGCAGCCAAATTGTCCGTCAGCCCCAGCATTTT
cdr3_aa: CASSQIVRQPQHF

d_call: TRBD2
v_call: TRBV12-3/TRBV12-4
clone_size: few
j_call: TRBJ2-7
cdr3_nt: TGTGCCAGCAGTTCACGGGACTACCACTCCTACGAGCAGTACTTC
cdr3_aa: CASSSRDYHSYEQYF

d_call: -
v_call: TRBV10-3
clone_size: few
j_call: TRBJ1-2
cdr3_nt: TGTGCCATCAGTGAGTCGGGGCGGAACTATGGCTACACCTTC
cdr3_aa: CAISESGRNYGYTF

d_call: TRBD1
v_call: TRBV20-1
clone_size: -
j_call: TRBJ2-7
cdr3_nt: TGCAGTGCTAGCTGGGTCGGGACAGGGACCTACGAGCAGTACTTC
cdr3_aa: CSASWVGTGTYEQYF